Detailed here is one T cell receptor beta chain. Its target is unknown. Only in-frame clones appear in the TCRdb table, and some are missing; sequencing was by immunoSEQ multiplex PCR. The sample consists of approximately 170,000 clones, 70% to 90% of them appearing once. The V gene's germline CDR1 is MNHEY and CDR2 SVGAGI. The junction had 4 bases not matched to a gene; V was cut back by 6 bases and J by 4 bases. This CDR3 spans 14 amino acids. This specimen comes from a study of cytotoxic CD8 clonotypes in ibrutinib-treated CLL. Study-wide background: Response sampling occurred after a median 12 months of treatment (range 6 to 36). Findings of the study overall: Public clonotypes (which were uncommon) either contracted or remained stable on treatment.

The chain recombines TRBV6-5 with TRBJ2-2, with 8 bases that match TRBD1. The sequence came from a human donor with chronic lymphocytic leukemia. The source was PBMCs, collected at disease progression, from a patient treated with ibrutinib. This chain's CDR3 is CASSTTGGTGELFF. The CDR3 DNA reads TGTGCCAGCAGCACTACAGGGGGCACCGGGGAGCTGTTTTTT.